One and the same sample provided the 3 T cell receptor beta chains below, sequenced in a study of CD8 T cells in ankylosing spondylitis. Regarding the study as a whole: Blood from ankylosing spondylitis patients appeared to carry a characteristic roughly 8-variant TCR beta motif.

Antigens for these TCRs are unknown. TCRdb ran MiXCR on the 5' RACE reads and lists one entry per CDR3 protein. The sample has around 890,000 distinct CDR3 sequences; roughly 12% are singletons. Specimen: blood, either unsorted or a sorted T cell fraction (not recorded which). These receptors all stem from a male donor with ankylosing spondylitis.

This clonotype was detected ten times or more. The V call is TRBV6-5, the J call TRBJ2-7; 9 positions match TRBD1. From germline, CDR1 is MNHEY and CDR2 SVGAGI. This CDR3 is built from 14 residues. With V trimmed by 2 bases and J by 4 bases, 3 bases remained unmatched. DNA of the CDR3: TGTGCCAGCAGTTACGTGACAGGGGGATACGAGCAGTACTTC. It yields the protein CASSYVTGGYEQYF.

The genes are TRBV20-1 and TRBJ1-6, with unresolved D. Trimming removed 6 bases at V and 10 bases at J, with 25 bases between. CDR1 is DFQATT and CDR2 is SNEGSKA in the germline V gene (reference sequence). There are 16 residues in the CDR3. The CDR3 here is CSANPTGAFSGSPLHF. The CDR3 DNA follows: TGCAGTGCCAACCCCACGGGCGCGTTCTCGGGGTCACCCCTCCACTTT.

The J gene is TRBJ2-1, the V gene TRBV18; 8 bases are a match to TRBD2. The V segment lost 0 bases and the J segment 3 bases; nucleotides outside the gene matches: 1. Looked up from germline, CDR1 is KGHSH and CDR2 is LQKENI. The length of the CDR3 is 15 residues. This CDR3 is CASSPPRGGYNEQFF. The CDR3 region has the DNA TGTGCCAGCTCACCACCCCGGGGGGGCTACAATGAGCAGTTCTTC.